This entry lists 23 T cell receptor beta chains sequenced from one sample in a study of blood T cell repertoires in COVID-19. Profiled with immunoSEQ multiplex PCR; TCRdb holds only in-frame clones, not every one. The sample lists fewer than 250,000 clones, about 85% occurring once. The sequencing sample was made of PBMCs or T cells enriched from blood (not recorded which). These receptors were collected from a woman between 40 and 50 years old in a cohort exposed to, infected with or recovered from COVID-19 (not recorded which).

This clone has only one observation. The V gene is TRBV11-2, the J gene TRBJ2-7; 10 bases align to TRBD2. The CDR3 runs to 14 residues. Germline CDR1 SGHAT, CDR2 FQNNGV. The ends lost 4 bases at V and 2 bases at J; junction bases unmatched: 2. The CDR3 is CASSSAGGPYEQYF. For the CDR3, the DNA is TGTGCCAGCAGCTCAGCGGGAGGGCCCTACGAGCAGTACTTC. The full variable domain, in which reference TRBV11-2 and TRBJ2-7 provide the parts outside the CDR3, is EAGVAQSPRYKIIEKRQSVAFWCNPISGHATLYWYQQILGQGPKLLIQFQNNGVVDDSQLPKDRFSAERLKGVDSTLKIQPAKLEDSAVYLCASSSAGGPYEQYFGPGTRLTVT.

The chain uses TRBV21-1 and TRBJ1-1. TRBV21-1 is described as a pseudogene. The CDR3 covers 14 residues. CDR3 in DNA: TGTGCCAGCAGCATTGTGGCGGCGAACACTGAAGCTTTCTTT. It translates to CASSIVAANTEAFF.

V and J are TRBV19 and TRBJ1-5, with 7 bases fitting TRBD1. CDR1 and CDR2 (germline): LNHDA, SQIVND (reference sequence). This CDR3 spans 18 amino acids. With V trimmed by 1 base and J by 4 bases, 13 bases remained unmatched. The CDR3: CASSIVLETGLWNQPQHF. CDR3 bases: TGTGCCAGTAGTATAGTCCTCGAGACAGGGCTTTGGAATCAGCCCCAGCATTTT.

The V call is TRBV9, the J call TRBJ2-3; TRBD2 matches 7 bases. After removal of 0 bases from V and 5 bases from J, the junction contained 6 bases not matched to a gene. Germline CDR1 SGDLS, CDR2 YYNGEE. This CDR3 contains 15 residues. The CDR3 spells CASSVEGGREDTQYF. CDR3 in DNA: TGTGCCAGCAGCGTAGAAGGTGGGAGGGAAGATACGCAGTATTTT.

This clone was observed a few times. The chain couples TRBV19 to TRBJ2-7; 10 bases fit TRBD2. The V gene end was trimmed by 2 bases and the J gene end by 3 bases; junction bases not matched to a gene: 1. Germline V gives CDR1 LNHDA, CDR2 SQIVND (reference sequence). There are 14 residues in the CDR3. The CDR3 protein is CASSISSGSYEQYF. The CDR3 coding sequence is TGTGCCAGTAGTATATCTAGCGGGAGCTACGAGCAGTACTTC.

The chain is built from TRBV6-2 or TRBV6-3 and TRBJ2-1; the match to TRBD1 covers 9 bases. Unmatched junction bases numbered 8, after V lost 5 bases and J lost 3 bases. The CDR3 is made up of 16 amino acids. Germline CDR1 is MNHEY and CDR2 is SVGEGT. The chain's CDR3 is CASSLQGATVYNEQFF. The CDR3 region has the DNA TGTGCCAGCAGTCTACAGGGGGCGACTGTCTACAATGAGCAGTTCTTC.

This sequence joins TRBV27 and TRBJ1-5, with a weak D call TRBD1 (5 bases). V lost 5 bases and J 3 bases, leaving 14 bases between the germline ends. CDR1 and CDR2 from the germline V gene are MNHEY and SMNVEV (reference sequence). The CDR3 spans 15 residues. The CDR3 protein is CASSEEGLTNQPQHF. As DNA, the CDR3 is TGTGCCAGCAGTGAAGAGGGACTGACCAATCAGCCCCAGCATTTT.

V usage is TRBV7-2 and J usage is TRBJ2-2; D call uncertain. The V gene lost 5 bases and the J gene lost 1 base, with 8 bases spanning the gap. Germline V lookup: CDR1 SGHTA, CDR2 FQGNSA. The CDR3 sequence is 14 residues long. The CDR3 region is CASSLIRNTGELFF. The CDR3, as DNA: TGTGCCAGCAGCCTGATCAGGAACACCGGGGAGCTGTTTTTT.

The chain joins TRBV4-1 to TRBJ2-1, with D uncertain. The CDR3 length is 15 residues. Trimming stripped 3 bases from V and 1 base from J, with 10 bases between. CDR1 is MGHRA and CDR2 is YSYEKL in the germline V gene. The CDR3 protein is CASSQKTPSYNEQFF. The CDR3 DNA reads TGCGCCAGCAGCCAGAAGACTCCTTCCTACAATGAGCAGTTCTTC.

This sequence joins TRBV11-2 and TRBJ2-3; 11 positions match TRBD2. With V trimmed by 6 bases and J by 4 bases, 6 bases remained unmatched. The germline CDR1 and CDR2 sequences are SGHAT and FQNNGV. This CDR3 has 15 amino acids. CDR3 bases: TGTGCCAGCAGTAGGTTAGCGGGAGGGGCAGATACGCAGTATTTT. It encodes CASSRLAGGADTQYF.

This chain links TRBV6-5 with TRBJ1-1; the D gene is possibly TRBD1 (5 bases). V was shortened by 2 bases and J by 0 bases, with 7 bases between the two germline ends. Germline V CDR1 and CDR2: MNHEY, SVGAGI. The CDR3 has 14 amino acids. This CDR3 reads CASSYQGMNTEAFF. The CDR3 DNA reads as TGTGCCAGCAGTTACCAGGGCATGAACACTGAAGCTTTCTTT.

The chain recombines TRBV27 with TRBJ1-2; D remains ambiguous. Germline CDR1 and CDR2: MNHEY and SMNVEV (reference sequence). The CDR3 sequence is 13 residues long. Between the trimmed V and J ends, which lost 3 bases and 8 bases, there was a span of 13 bases. The CDR3 sequence: CASSLVGSRGYTF. The DNA for the CDR3 is TGTGCCAGCAGTTTGGTGGGTTCTAGAGGCTACACCTTC.

The chain uses TRBV10-2 and TRBJ2-5, with 11 bases aligning to TRBD2. From germline, CDR1 is WSHSY and CDR2 SAAADI. V lost 4 bases, J lost 3 bases, and 4 bases stayed unmatched. This CDR3 is 15 amino acids long. The CDR3 coding sequence is TGCGCCAGCAGTGTCCTAGCGGGGGGCAAAGAGACCCAGTACTTC. Its translation is CASSVLAGGKETQYF.

The chain recombines TRBV27 with TRBJ1-2; 7 bases are a match to TRBD1. The germline V gene encodes CDR1 MNHEY and CDR2 SMNVEV (reference sequence). Losses at the gene ends were 3 bases for V and 6 bases for J; bases not matched to a gene: 10. The CDR3 is 15 residues long. CDR3 nucleotides: TGTGCCAGCAGTTTCTCGGGCAGGGGGAAGAATGGCTACACCTTC. Protein product: CASSFSGRGKNGYTF.

The chain carries TRBV4-3 and TRBJ1-6, with D possibly being TRBD1 (5 bases). The CDR3 is 16 residues long. Trimming removed 2 bases at V and 6 bases at J, with 14 bases between. Per germline, CDR1 LGHNA and CDR2 YSLEER. The CDR3 reads CASSQSGTYVNSPLHF. The CDR3 DNA is TGCGCCAGCAGCCAAAGCGGGACGTACGTTAATTCACCCCTCCACTTT.

This chain joins TRBV18 and TRBJ1-1; D is possibly TRBD1 (5 bases). The CDR3 has 14 amino acids. The germline V gene has CDR1 KGHSH and CDR2 LQKENI. V was shortened by 4 bases and J by 7 bases, with 16 bases between the two germline ends. CDR3 nucleotide sequence: TGTGCCAGCTCACGGGCGGGGCCCCGATTTGAAGCTTTCTTT. Encoded protein: CASSRAGPRFEAFF.

The chain employs TRBV5-1 and TRBJ2-3, with D perhaps matching TRBD2 (6 bases). Germline CDR1 and CDR2: SGHRS and YFSETQ. Trimming took off 2 bases at V and 8 bases at J, with 15 bases between the two ends. CDR3 length equals 14 residues. DNA for the CDR3: TGCGCCAGCAGCTTCCAGGACGCCGGGAGTACGCAGTATTTT. This codes for CASSFQDAGSTQYF.

This chain links TRBV19 with TRBJ1-2, with D possibly being TRBD1 (6 bases). CDR1 is LNHDA and CDR2 is SQIVND in the germline V gene (reference sequence). The CDR3 is made up of 13 amino acids. V was shortened by 6 bases and J by 8 bases, with 16 bases between the two germline ends. CDR3 residues: CASRSGGQRGYTF. Written as DNA, the CDR3 is TGTGCCAGTAGGTCGGGGGGGCAAAGAGGCTACACCTTC. Full variable domain (missing parts from reference TRBV19 and TRBJ1-2): DGGITQSPKYLFRKEGQNVTLSCEQNLNHDAMYWYRQDPGQGLRLIYYSQIVNDFQKGDIAEGYSVSREKKESFPLTVTSAQKNPTAFYLCASRSGGQRGYTFGSGTRLTVV.

The chain links TRBV28 to TRBJ2-5; D is possibly TRBD1 (5 bases). V was clipped by 7 bases and J by 4 bases, with 25 bases between them. The germline CDR1 and CDR2 sequences are MDHEN and SYDVKM. This CDR3 has 17 residues. CDR3 residues: CASTIGASPYPLETQYF. In DNA form, the CDR3 reads TGTGCCAGCACGATAGGGGCGTCTCCCTACCCCTTAGAGACCCAGTACTTC. The variable domain in full, with the rest retrieved from reference TRBV28 and TRBJ2-5, is DVKVTQSSRYLVKRTGEKVFLECVQDMDHENMFWYRQDPGLGLRLIYFSYDVKMKEKGDIPEGYSVSREKKERFSLILESASTNQTSMYLCASTIGASPYPLETQYFGPGTRLLVL.

This clone has ten or more counts. This sequence joins TRBV20-1 and TRBJ2-7; D is uncertain. V was shortened by 3 bases and J by 1 base, with 4 bases between the two germline ends. The CDR3 has 11 residues. Germline-derived CDR1 and CDR2 are DFQATT and SNEGSKA (reference sequence). The chain's CDR3 is CSARTSYEQYF. The CDR3 coding sequence is TGCAGTGCTAGGACTTCCTACGAGCAGTACTTC.

In DNA, the CDR3 is TGTGCCAGCAGTGGGAGAGGACAGGGGACAGATACGCAGTATTTT. It yields the protein CASSGRGQGTDTQYF. The chain uses TRBV4-2 and TRBJ2-3, with 9 bases fitting TRBD1. This CDR3 contains 15 residues. Germline V gives CDR1 LGHNA, CDR2 YNFKEQ. V trimming: 6 bases; J trimming: 3 bases; junction bases outside the gene matches: 7.

A few counts support this clone. The CDR3 coding sequence is TGTGCCAGCAGCCCAAATACTAGCGGGGGGACCCAGTACTTC. Its protein product is CASSPNTSGGTQYF. The chain is built from TRBV7-2 and TRBJ2-5, with 11 positions matching TRBD2. The CDR3 spans 14 residues. V lost 5 bases to trimming and J lost 7 bases; unmatched junction nucleotides: 6. Germline V CDR1 and CDR2: SGHTA, FQGNSA.

The genes are TRBV7-9 and TRBJ2-7, with 7 bases aligning to TRBD2. CDR1 is SEHNR and CDR2 is FQNEAQ in the germline V gene (reference sequence). The CDR3 contains 16 residues. Unmatched junction bases numbered 12, after V lost 2 bases and J lost 5 bases. This CDR3 is CASSLNRAGRGHEQYF. CDR3 sequence (DNA): TGTGCCAGCAGCTTAAACCGAGCGGGAAGGGGCCACGAGCAGTACTTC.